The source of this T cell receptor (beta chain) is a study of prognosis after radiotherapy for stage I lung cancer. General observations from the study: Patients who went on to get distant metastases had lower Shannon entropy after stereotactic body radiation therapy.

Two-round multiplex PCR, the amplification method, yielded TCR beta CDR3 from genomic DNA. Each TRBV and TRBJ gene had its own primer in the first PCR round. TCRdb processed the multiplex PCR reads anew with MiXCR; each CDR3 protein has one entry. The repertoire holds more than 25,000 distinct CDR3 sequences, about 30% seen once, with 30% to 35% in the top ten. Other malignancies, prior chemotherapy and prior radiotherapy were absent in all patients, each of whom was node-negative on CT and PET/CT. Concerning this clonotype: Its antigen is unknown. Only one base separates this from a far larger clonotype, so it likely reflects a read error.

The CDR3 loop spans 14 amino acids. The germline gives CDR1 KGHSH, CDR2 LQKENI. The clonotype comes from a donor at least 50 years old with non-small cell lung cancer. Here the sequenced sample was PBMCs, taken before or after stereotactic body radiation therapy (not recorded which). The rearrangement links TRBV18 to TRBJ2-5; the D gene is possibly TRBD2 (5 bases). The last part of the DNA fits TRBJ2-1 better; the J call may be wrong. The CDR3 here is CASSSGTRNDEQFF. The DNA of the CDR3 is TGTGCCAGCTCAAGCGGCACTAGGAACGATGAGCAGTTCTTC.